This T cell receptor beta chain was captured by sequencing in a study of T cell changes during pregnancy in multiple sclerosis. Method: immunoSEQ multiplex PCR; TCRdb's copy keeps in-frame clones and lacks some. The repertoire consists of about 28,000 clones, with over 80% occurring once and the leading ten covering approximately 6.2%. Trimming took 5 bases from V and 7 from J; bases not matched to a gene: 7. This CDR3 is 14 amino acids long. In germline, CDR1 is SEHNR, CDR2 FQNEAQ (reference sequence). This chain links TRBV7-9 with TRBJ1-4, with 7 bases aligning to TRBD1. The TCR originated in a female donor with multiple sclerosis, enrolled in a pregnancy study. The source was CD8+ T cells from peripheral blood mononuclear cells, collected before pregnancy. The CDR3 nucleotides read TGTGCCAGCAGCCCAATGACAGGGTTTGAAAAACTGTTTTTT. Its translation is CASSPMTGFEKLFF.